This TCR beta chain was recovered during a study of cytomegalovirus exposure and HLA in healthy donors. General study results and limits: Relative to the approximately 660-donor mean, N-insertions were reportedly fewer in an Asian-associated ancestry cluster in a later analysis.

V was trimmed by 3 bases and J by 6 bases, leaving 18 bases between them. This CDR3 is 15 amino acids long. Germline loops: CDR1 MNHNY, CDR2 SVGAGI (reference sequence). As for this clone: Its antigen is not identified.

PCR used 60 Vbeta primers and 13 Jbeta primers. Some clones are missing from TCRdb's copy, which holds only in-frame ones; the method was immunoSEQ multiplex PCR. Seen here are approximately 140,000 clones, under 75% observed once, and the top ten hold 5.5% to 9%. The sequence was collected from a woman aged 55-70 years in good health and CMV-seropositive. The specimen was PBMCs. The chain carries TRBV6-6 and TRBJ2-7, with D possibly being TRBD1 (6 bases). The CDR3 bases are TGTGCCAGCAGTTATCCCTCACAGGGTAGGTCCGAGCAGTACTTC. Residues: CASSYPSQGRSEQYF.